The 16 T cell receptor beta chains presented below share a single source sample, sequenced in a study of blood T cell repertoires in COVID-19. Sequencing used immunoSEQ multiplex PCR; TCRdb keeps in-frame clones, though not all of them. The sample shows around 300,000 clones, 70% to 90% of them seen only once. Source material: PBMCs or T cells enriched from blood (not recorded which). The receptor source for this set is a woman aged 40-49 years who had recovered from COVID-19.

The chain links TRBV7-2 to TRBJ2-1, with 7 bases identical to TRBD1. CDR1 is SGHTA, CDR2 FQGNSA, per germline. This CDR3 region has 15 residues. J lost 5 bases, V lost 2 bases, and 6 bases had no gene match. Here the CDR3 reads CASSLQQGLHNEQFF. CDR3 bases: TGTGCCAGCAGCTTACAACAGGGGTTGCACAATGAGCAGTTCTTC.

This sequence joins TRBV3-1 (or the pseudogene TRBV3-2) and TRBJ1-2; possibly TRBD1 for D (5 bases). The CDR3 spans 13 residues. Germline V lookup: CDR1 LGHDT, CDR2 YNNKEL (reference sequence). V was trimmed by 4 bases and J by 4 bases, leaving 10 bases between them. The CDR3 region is CASSPTELYGYTF. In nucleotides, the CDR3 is TGTGCCAGCAGCCCGACAGAACTCTATGGCTACACCTTC.

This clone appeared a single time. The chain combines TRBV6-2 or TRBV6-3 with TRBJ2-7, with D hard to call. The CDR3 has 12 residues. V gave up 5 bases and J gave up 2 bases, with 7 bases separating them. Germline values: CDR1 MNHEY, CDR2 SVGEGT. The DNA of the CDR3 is TGTGCCAGCAGTGGTGACACCTACGAGCAGTACTTC. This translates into CASSGDTYEQYF.

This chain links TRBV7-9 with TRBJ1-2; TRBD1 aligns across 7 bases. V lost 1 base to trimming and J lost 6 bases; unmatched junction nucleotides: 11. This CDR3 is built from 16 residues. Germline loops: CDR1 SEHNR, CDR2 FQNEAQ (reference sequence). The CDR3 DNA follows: TGTGCCAGCAGCTTAGGGGCGTACAGGGGCGGGGATGGCTACACCTTC. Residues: CASSLGAYRGGDGYTF.

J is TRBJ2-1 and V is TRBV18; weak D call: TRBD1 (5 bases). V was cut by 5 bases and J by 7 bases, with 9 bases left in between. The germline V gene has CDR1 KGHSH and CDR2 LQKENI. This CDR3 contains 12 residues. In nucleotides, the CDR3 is TGTGCCAGCTCAATCAGGGAAAATGAGCAGTTCTTC. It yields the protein CASSIRENEQFF.

CDR3 amino acids: CASSLPTGGGQPQHF. CDR3 nucleotides: TGTGCCAGCAGTTTACCAACAGGGGGCGGACAGCCCCAGCATTTT. This rearrangement joins TRBV6-2 or TRBV6-3 to TRBJ1-5; 9 positions agree with TRBD1. Trimming removed 4 bases from V and 7 bases from J; junction bases left unmatched: 8. This CDR3 spans 15 amino acids. Germline CDR1 reads MNHEY; CDR2 reads SVGEGT.

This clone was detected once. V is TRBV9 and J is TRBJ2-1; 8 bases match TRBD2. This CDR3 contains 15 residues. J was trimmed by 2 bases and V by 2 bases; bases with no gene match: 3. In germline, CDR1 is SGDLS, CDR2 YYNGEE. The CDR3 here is CASSVLAGTYNEQFF. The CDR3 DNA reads TGTGCCAGCAGCGTTTTAGCGGGAACCTACAATGAGCAGTTCTTC.

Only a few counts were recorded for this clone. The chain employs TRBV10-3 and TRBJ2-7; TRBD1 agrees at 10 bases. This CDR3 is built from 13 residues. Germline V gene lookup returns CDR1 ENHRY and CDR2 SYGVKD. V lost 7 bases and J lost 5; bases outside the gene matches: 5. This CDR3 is CAITGQGNDEQYF. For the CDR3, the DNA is TGTGCCATCACGGGACAGGGGAACGACGAGCAGTACTTC.

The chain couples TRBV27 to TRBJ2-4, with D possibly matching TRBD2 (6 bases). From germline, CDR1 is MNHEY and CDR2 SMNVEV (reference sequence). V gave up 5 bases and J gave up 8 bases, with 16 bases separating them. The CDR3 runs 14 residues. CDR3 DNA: TGTGCCAGCAGTACCGGGAGTCTCGACGACATTCAGTACTTC. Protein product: CASSTGSLDDIQYF.

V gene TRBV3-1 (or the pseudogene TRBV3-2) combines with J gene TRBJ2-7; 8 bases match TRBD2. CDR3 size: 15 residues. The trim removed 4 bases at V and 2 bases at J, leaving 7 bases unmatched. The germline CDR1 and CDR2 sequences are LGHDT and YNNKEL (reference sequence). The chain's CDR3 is CASSLSGGRPYEQYF. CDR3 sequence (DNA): TGTGCCAGCAGCCTTAGTGGCGGGAGGCCCTACGAGCAGTACTTC.

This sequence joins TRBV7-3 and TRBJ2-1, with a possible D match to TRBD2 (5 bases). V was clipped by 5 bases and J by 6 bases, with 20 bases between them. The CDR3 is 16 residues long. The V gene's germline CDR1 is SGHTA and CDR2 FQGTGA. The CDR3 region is CASSLLGGPSTNEQFF. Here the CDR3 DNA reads TGTGCCAGCAGCCTCCTGGGTGGACCTAGCACCAATGAGCAGTTCTTC.

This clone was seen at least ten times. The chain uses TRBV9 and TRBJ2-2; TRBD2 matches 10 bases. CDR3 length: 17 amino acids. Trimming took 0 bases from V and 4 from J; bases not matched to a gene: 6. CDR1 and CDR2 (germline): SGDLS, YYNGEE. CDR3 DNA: TGTGCCAGCAGCGTAGGGGCTAGCGGGAGAATCACCGGGGAGCTGTTTTTT. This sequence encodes CASSVGASGRITGELFF.

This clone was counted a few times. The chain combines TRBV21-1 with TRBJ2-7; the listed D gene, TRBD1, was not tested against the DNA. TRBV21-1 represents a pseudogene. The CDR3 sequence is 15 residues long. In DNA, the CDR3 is TGTGCCAGCAGCCGAGACAGGGGGCCTTCCTACGAGCAGTACTTC. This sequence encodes CASSRDRGPSYEQYF.

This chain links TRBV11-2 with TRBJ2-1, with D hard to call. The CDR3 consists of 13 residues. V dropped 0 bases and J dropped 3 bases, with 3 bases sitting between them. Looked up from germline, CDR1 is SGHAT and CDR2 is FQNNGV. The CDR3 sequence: CASSLDHYNEQFF. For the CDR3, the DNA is TGTGCCAGCAGCTTAGACCACTACAATGAGCAGTTCTTC.

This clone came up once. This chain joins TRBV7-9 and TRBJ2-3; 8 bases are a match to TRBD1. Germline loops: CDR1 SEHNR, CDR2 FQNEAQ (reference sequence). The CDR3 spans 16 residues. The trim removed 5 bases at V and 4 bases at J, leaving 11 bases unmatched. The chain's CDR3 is CASSQWTGFGADTQYF. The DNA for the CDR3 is TGTGCCAGCAGCCAATGGACAGGGTTCGGGGCAGATACGCAGTATTTT.

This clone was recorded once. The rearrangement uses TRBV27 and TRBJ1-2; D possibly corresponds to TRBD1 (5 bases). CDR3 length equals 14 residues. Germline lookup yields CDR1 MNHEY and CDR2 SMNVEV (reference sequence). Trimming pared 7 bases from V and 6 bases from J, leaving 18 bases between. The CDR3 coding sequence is TGTGCCAGCAAAGAGGAGGGACTAGGGAATGGCTACACCTTC. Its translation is CASKEEGLGNGYTF.